This TCR beta chain was sequenced in a study of human T cells and chemical hapten exposure. For the study at large: Patches with 0.01% DPC went on the upper back, and the tests were read at 6 days. Predominantly women, the patients had alopecia areata, totalis or universalis.

The sample holds a few counts of this clonotype. As yet, its antigen is unknown. TCRdb itself ran the RACE reads through MiXCR, one entry per CDR3 protein. This sample has about 80,000 distinct CDR3 sequences, with 9% to 12% found just once. Study-level findings and limits: Expanded TCRs showed more large CDR3 clusters than pre-sensitization or healthy control sets. No alteration of TCRs above 1 in 1000 frequency was seen with DPC sensitization.

Time point indicated: patch test 1, 2 weeks after DPC sensitization. Specified treatment: therapeutic diphenylcyclopropenone sensitization with weekly scalp DPC. From germline, CDR1 is DFQATT and CDR2 SNEGSKA (reference sequence). This CDR3 comprises 17 residues. The junction had 9 bases not matched to a gene; V was cut back by 0 bases and J by 1 base. Sample: whole blood, taken in connection with sensitization to the hapten diphenylcyclopropenone (DPC). This receptor was obtained from a woman aged 45-65 years with alopecia areata. Some clones in this sample may be carry-over from other donors' samples. The chain links TRBV20-1 to TRBJ2-7, with 10 bases aligning to TRBD2. The DNA of the CDR3 is TGCAGTGCTAGAGATAAACGACTAGCGGGCATTTCCTACGAGCAGTACTTC. Amino acids: CSARDKRLAGISYEQYF.